These T cell receptor beta chains were read from a single sample in a study of cytomegalovirus exposure and HLA in healthy donors. The method was immunoSEQ multiplex PCR; TCRdb's version includes in-frame clones alone and lacks a portion of them. The table lists approximately 120,000 clones, over 75% of them singletons. The sample taken for sequencing was PBMCs. These receptors came from a woman in her 40s in good health and CMV-seropositive. Each CDR3 is given with its conserved first and last residue. The order of the fields is CDR3 DNA, CDR3 protein, V gene, J gene, D gene, clone size. A D gene is named only where the DNA matches it firmly. Clone size is stated in some rows and not others, as once, few, many or a class when expanded.

DNA: TGTGCCAGCAGCCCCCTTTCGGGGGGGGCAGCGTTTGGCTACACCTTC; CDR3: CASSPLSGGAAFGYTF; V: TRBV21-1; J: TRBJ1-2; D: NA; size: NA
DNA: TGTGCCAGCAGTGGGGGTAGCGGCTTACGCACAGATACGCAGTATTTT; CDR3: CASSGGSGLRTDTQYF; V: TRBV2; J: TRBJ2-3; D: NA; size: NA
DNA: TGTGCCAGCAGTTTACAGCAGGCTTCTGGCTACACCTTC; CDR3: CASSLQQASGYTF; V: TRBV28; J: TRBJ1-2; D: NA; size: NA
DNA: TGCGCCAGCAGCCCCGGTTTGGGGAGTCAAAACATTCAGTACTTC; CDR3: CASSPGLGSQNIQYF; V: TRBV5-1; J: TRBJ2-4; D: NA; size: once
DNA: TGTGCCTCCGGGGCGGGAGTCCCGGATGAGCAGTTCTTC; CDR3: CASGAGVPDEQFF; V: TRBV10-3; J: TRBJ2-1; D: TRBD2; size: NA
DNA: TGTGCCAGCAGCTCAAGTGACAGGGGGAATGAGCAGTTCTTC; CDR3: CASSSSDRGNEQFF; V: TRBV7-2; J: TRBJ2-1; D: TRBD1; size: once
DNA: TGTGCCAGCAGACCGACAGGACCCTACGAGCAGTACTTC; CDR3: CASRPTGPYEQYF; V: TRBV28; J: TRBJ2-7; D: NA; size: NA
DNA: TGTGCCAGCAGTGGACCGGGACAGGGGATCTACGAGCAGTACTTC; CDR3: CASSGPGQGIYEQYF; V: TRBV27; J: TRBJ2-7; D: TRBD1; size: NA
DNA: TGTGCCATCCGTGGAGGTTTAGTTAGCACAGATACGCAGTATTTT; CDR3: CAIRGGLVSTDTQYF; V: TRBV10-3; J: TRBJ2-3; D: NA; size: NA
DNA: TGTGCCAGCAGCCTAACTGATGGAAACACCATATATTTT; CDR3: CASSLTDGNTIYF; V: TRBV9; J: TRBJ1-3; D: NA; size: NA
DNA: TGTGCCAGCTCAGGACAGATTTACAATGAGCAGTTCTTC; CDR3: CASSGQIYNEQFF; V: TRBV2; J: TRBJ2-1; D: NA; size: once
DNA: TGTGCCAGCAGCTTACGACTAGCGGGGGCCTACAATGAGCAGTTCTTC; CDR3: CASSLRLAGAYNEQFF; V: TRBV14; J: TRBJ2-1; D: TRBD2; size: NA
DNA: TGTGCCAGCTCACCACCAAACGGCCGGGGCACTGAAGCTTTCTTT; CDR3: CASSPPNGRGTEAFF; V: TRBV18; J: TRBJ1-1; D: NA; size: few
DNA: TGTGCCACCAGCAGAGATAAACTAGCGGGAGGAGAGCAGTACTTC; CDR3: CATSRDKLAGGEQYF; V: TRBV15; J: TRBJ2-5; D: TRBD2; size: NA
DNA: TGTGCCAGCAGCCAAGGAGCAGGGGGCGGAACTGAAGCTTTCTTT; CDR3: CASSQGAGGGTEAFF; V: TRBV4-2; J: TRBJ1-1; D: TRBD1; size: few
DNA: TGTGCCAGTAGTCCCCGGGACACAACTAACTATGGCTACACCTTC; CDR3: CASSPRDTTNYGYTF; V: TRBV19; J: TRBJ1-2; D: NA; size: NA
DNA: TGTGCCAGCAGCCCTGGGACTAGCGGGAGCACCTACAATGAGCAGTTCTTC; CDR3: CASSPGTSGSTYNEQFF; V: TRBV7-3; J: TRBJ2-1; D: TRBD2; size: NA
DNA: TGTGCCAGCAGTCCGGGGGGAACCTACGAGCAGTACTTC; CDR3: CASSPGGTYEQYF; V: TRBV27; J: TRBJ2-7; D: TRBD2; size: NA
DNA: TGTGCTAGCAGCTTATCGGGACAGAGGGATGAGCAGTTCTTC; CDR3: CASSLSGQRDEQFF; V: TRBV7-7; J: TRBJ2-1; D: TRBD1; size: NA
DNA: TGTGCCAGCAGACGACAGACCGCAACTAATGAAAAACTGTTTTTT; CDR3: CASRRQTATNEKLFF; V: TRBV27; J: TRBJ1-4; D: NA; size: NA
DNA: TGTGCCAGCACCGGGTGGGGACAGGGCTCCTACGAGCAGTACTTC; CDR3: CASTGWGQGSYEQYF; V: TRBV2; J: TRBJ2-7; D: TRBD1; size: once
DNA: TGTGCCAGCAGTAGGAAGGGGGGGGCCAGGGTCCCCCTCTACGAGCAGTACTTC; CDR3: CASSRKGGARVPLYEQYF; V: TRBV5-4; J: TRBJ2-7; D: NA; size: NA
DNA: TGTGCCAGCAGCTTGGGAGAGATCTACAATGAGCAGTTCTTC; CDR3: CASSLGEIYNEQFF; V: TRBV7-6; J: TRBJ2-1; D: NA; size: NA
DNA: TGTGCCAGCAGTTTATCGGACTACGGGTCTAACTATGGCTACACCTTC; CDR3: CASSLSDYGSNYGYTF; V: TRBV28; J: TRBJ1-2; D: NA; size: few
DNA: TGTGCCATCAGTGGAGGGGGGGAGAATCAGCCCCAGCATTTT; CDR3: CAISGGGENQPQHF; V: TRBV10-3; J: TRBJ1-5; D: NA; size: NA
DNA: TGTGCCAGCCCATTCGGGACTAGCGGGTCGAACATTCAGTACTTC; CDR3: CASPFGTSGSNIQYF; V: TRBV6-5; J: TRBJ2-4; D: TRBD2; size: NA
DNA: TGTGCCAGCAGTGGGCGACTGAAAGTGGATGAGCAGTTCTTC; CDR3: CASSGRLKVDEQFF; V: TRBV6-1; J: TRBJ2-1; D: NA; size: NA
DNA: TGTGCCAGCAGCGCCTACGACAGGGGGCTTAACACCGGGGAGCTGTTTTTT; CDR3: CASSAYDRGLNTGELFF; V: TRBV9; J: TRBJ2-2; D: TRBD1; size: NA
DNA: TGCGCCAGCAGCCCCGGGGTAAATCAGCCCCAGCATTTT; CDR3: CASSPGVNQPQHF; V: TRBV5-1; J: TRBJ1-5; D: NA; size: once
DNA: TGCAGCTCACGGGACAGGTGGGGCGGGGAGCTGTTTTTT; CDR3: CSSRDRWGGELFF; V: TRBV29-1; J: TRBJ2-2; D: TRBD1; size: NA
DNA: TGTGCCAGCAGCACCCGACAGGGTATCGGGTCACCCCTCCACTTT; CDR3: CASSTRQGIGSPLHF; V: TRBV7-8; J: TRBJ1-6; D: TRBD1; size: NA
DNA: TGTGCCAGCAGCATTAACAGGGGCGAGCAGTACTTC; CDR3: CASSINRGEQYF; V: TRBV7-9; J: TRBJ2-7; D: TRBD1; size: NA
DNA: TGCGCCAGCAGCTTGGAAAGGACAGGGGGGACTGAAGCTTTCTTT; CDR3: CASSLERTGGTEAFF; V: TRBV5-1; J: TRBJ1-1; D: TRBD1; size: NA
DNA: TGTGCCAGTAGTACCGGGACTGGCACTAATCTGAACACTGAAGCTTTCTTT; CDR3: CASSTGTGTNLNTEAFF; V: TRBV19; J: TRBJ1-1; D: NA; size: NA
DNA: TGTGCCAGCAGACGACAGGTCGGGGGCAATCAGCCCCAGCATTTT; CDR3: CASRRQVGGNQPQHF; V: TRBV7-9; J: TRBJ1-5; D: NA; size: NA
DNA: TGCGCCAGCAGCTTGGAACGGGGGTTCACTGAAGCTTTCTTT; CDR3: CASSLERGFTEAFF; V: TRBV5-1; J: TRBJ1-1; D: NA; size: NA
DNA: TGTGCCAGCAAAGACCCACGGGTGGTCCCGTCAGACACTGAAGCTTTCTTT; CDR3: CASKDPRVVPSDTEAFF; V: TRBV6-4; J: TRBJ1-1; D: NA; size: few
DNA: TGTGCAAGTCGCTTAGCGCTGAAATTAGCGGGGTCCTACAATGAGCAGTTCTTC; CDR3: CASRLALKLAGSYNEQFF; V: TRBV12-2; J: TRBJ2-1; D: NA; size: once
DNA: TGCGCCAGCAGCTCTACAGCGAACACTGAAGCTTTCTTT; CDR3: CASSSTANTEAFF; V: TRBV5-1; J: TRBJ1-1; D: NA; size: NA
DNA: TGCGCCAGCAGCCAGCTTACTAGCGGGAGTCGGTCCGAGCAGTTCTTC; CDR3: CASSQLTSGSRSEQFF; V: TRBV4-1; J: TRBJ2-1; D: TRBD2; size: NA
DNA: TGTGCCATCAGCACGGGGAGGGGCAATGAGCAGTTCTTC; CDR3: CAISTGRGNEQFF; V: TRBV10-3; J: TRBJ2-1; D: TRBD2; size: NA
DNA: TGTGCCAGCAGCCCCCGTCTAGCGGGAGTCAGGGAGACCCAGTACTTC; CDR3: CASSPRLAGVRETQYF; V: TRBV9; J: TRBJ2-5; D: TRBD2; size: few
DNA: TGTGCCAGTAGTAAAAGGCGGGCCAACTACGAGCAGTACTTC; CDR3: CASSKRRANYEQYF; V: TRBV19; J: TRBJ2-7; D: NA; size: NA
DNA: TGTGCCAGCAGCTCCTTTAGCGGCTACACAGATACGCAGTATTTT; CDR3: CASSSFSGYTDTQYF; V: TRBV7-9; J: TRBJ2-3; D: NA; size: NA
DNA: TGTGCCAGCAGCCCTGGGACTAACCTCCCCTACGAGCAGTACTTC; CDR3: CASSPGTNLPYEQYF; V: TRBV13; J: TRBJ2-7; D: TRBD2; size: NA
DNA: TGCGCCAGCAGCCAGACAGATTCCTACGAGCAGTACTTC; CDR3: CASSQTDSYEQYF; V: TRBV5-1; J: TRBJ2-7; D: NA; size: NA
DNA: TGTGCCAGCAGCAAAGGGGCAGTCAAATCCCAGTACTTC; CDR3: CASSKGAVKSQYF; V: TRBV21-1; J: TRBJ2-7; D: NA; size: once
DNA: TGTGCCAGCAGCGTCATGGGACAGAACACTGAAGCTTTCTTT; CDR3: CASSVMGQNTEAFF; V: TRBV9; J: TRBJ1-1; D: NA; size: NA
DNA: TGTGCCAGCAGCTTCTCGGGGGGAGGGGGCAATCAGCCCCAGCATTTT; CDR3: CASSFSGGGGNQPQHF; V: TRBV5-4; J: TRBJ1-5; D: NA; size: NA
DNA: TGTGCCAGCAGGGCCGGGACTACCGTCTACGAGCAGTACTTC; CDR3: CASRAGTTVYEQYF; V: TRBV2; J: TRBJ2-7; D: TRBD2; size: NA
DNA: TGTGCCAGCAGTTCTAGAATGGGACTTGAAGCTTTCTTT; CDR3: CASSSRMGLEAFF; V: TRBV11-1; J: TRBJ1-1; D: NA; size: NA
DNA: TGCGCCAGCAGCCAAGACGACTGGACAGGGACTGGAAACACCATATATTTT; CDR3: CASSQDDWTGTGNTIYF; V: TRBV4-1; J: TRBJ1-3; D: TRBD1; size: NA
DNA: TGTGCCAGCAGTTTATTGACTAGCGGGAGAGGTAAGGGGGCCAATGAGCAGTTCTTC; CDR3: CASSLLTSGRGKGANEQFF; V: TRBV27; J: TRBJ2-1; D: TRBD2; size: NA